The 5 T cell receptor beta chains below were found in one sample sequenced in a study of T cells in women clearing cervical HPV infection. The data were produced by immunoSEQ multiplex PCR, yet TCRdb's version contains in-frame clones alone and is incomplete. This repertoire includes fewer than 30,000 clones. Source material: blood buffy coat. The receptors here all came from a woman aged 18 to 75 with a cervical HPV16 infection that either progressed to CIN3+ or cleared (not recorded which).

As for this clone: The read ends 3 residues early relative to the CDR3; the germline J gene fills the gap. The identical CDR3 is also encoded by other nucleotide sequences in the sample. V and J are TRBV30 and TRBJ1-5; D unclear. The V and J ends lost 0 bases and 1 base respectively, with 4 bases between them. CDR1 GTSNPN and CDR2 SVGIG come from the germline V gene (reference sequence). The length of the CDR3 is 13 residues. CDR3 protein: CAWSVQSNQPQHF. The part of the CDR3 DNA that was read is TGTGCCTGGAGTGTGCAGAGCAATCAGCCC.

Concerning this clone: The CDR3 extends 3 residues past the end of the read, so its final part is completed from the germline J gene. The J gene is TRBJ2-2, the V gene TRBV5-8, with TRBD1 matching over 7 bases. The CDR3 has 15 amino acids. Looked up from germline, CDR1 is SGHTS and CDR2 is YDEGEE. Incomplete CDR3 DNA: TGTGCCAGCAGCTTCCACAGGGGTACTAATGAAAAG. This translates into CASSFHRGTNEK. The whole CDR3 region reads CASSFHRGTNEKLFF.

With respect to this clone: The read falls 3 residues short of the CDR3 end, and the missing part is taken from the germline J gene. The gene calls are TRBV11-3 and TRBJ2-7, with D uncertain. Trimming removed 2 bases at V and 0 bases at J, with 5 bases between. Germline lookup yields CDR1 SGHNT and CDR2 YENEEA. The CDR3 length is 13 residues. CDR3 DNA, as far as it was read: TGTGCCAGCAGCTTATTCGTCTCCTACGAG. Amino acids: CASSLFVSYE. The whole CDR3 sequence reads CASSLFVSYEQYF.

Details on this clone: The read falls 3 residues short of the CDR3 end, and the missing part is taken from the germline J gene. The rearrangement joins TRBV13 to TRBJ1-4, with D possibly TRBD1 on 6 matching bases. With 0 bases removed from V and 7 bases from J, the gap between germline ends came to 15 bases. CDR1 and CDR2 (germline): PRHDT, FYEKMQ (reference sequence). The CDR3 covers 16 residues. CDR3 residues: CASSLGAGGQSEKLFF. CDR3 DNA, as far as it was read: TGTGCCAGCAGCTTAGGCGCCGGGGGGCAGAGTGAAAAA.

The CDR3 spells CAISEGQGDAPLHF. The covered CDR3 bases are TGTGCCATCAGTGAAGGACAGGGAGATGCACCC. The chain has TRBV10-3 and TRBJ1-6, with 8 nucleotides matching TRBD1. The missing CDR3 end, 3 residues past where the read stops, is filled in from the germline J gene. Trimming at V came to 3 bases and at J to 11 bases, leaving 6 bases not matched to a gene. Germline V CDR1 and CDR2: ENHRY, SYGVKD. CDR3 length equals 14 residues.